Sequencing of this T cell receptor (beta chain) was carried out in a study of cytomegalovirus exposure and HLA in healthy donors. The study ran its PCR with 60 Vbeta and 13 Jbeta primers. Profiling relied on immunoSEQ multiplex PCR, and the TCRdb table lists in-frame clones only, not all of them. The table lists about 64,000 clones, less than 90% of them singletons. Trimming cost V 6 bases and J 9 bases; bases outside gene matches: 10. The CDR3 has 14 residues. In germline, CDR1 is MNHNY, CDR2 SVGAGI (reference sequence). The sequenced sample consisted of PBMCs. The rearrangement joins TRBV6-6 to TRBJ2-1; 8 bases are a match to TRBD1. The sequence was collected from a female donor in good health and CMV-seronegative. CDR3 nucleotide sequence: TGTGCCAGCAGAGGTCCGACAGGGGTGGTTGAGCAGTTCTTC. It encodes CASRGPTGVVEQFF.